This TCR beta chain was retrieved from a study of radiation and T cells in renal cell carcinoma. Study-wide points: In blood, top tumor clones expanded by 2 weeks, shrinking by 4.

Germline V CDR1 and CDR2: SGHRS, YFSETQ. This CDR3 has 16 residues. Trimming shortened V by 0 bases and J by 0 bases, and 11 bases separated the two germline ends. The method was immunoSEQ multiplex PCR; TCRdb's version includes in-frame clones alone and lacks a portion of them. The sample lists 45,000 to 65,000 clones, 60% to 85% occurring once. The sample's time point: baseline pretreatment blood. Treatment: 15 Gy SBRT to primary tumor, nephrectomy 4 weeks later. For this clone: The antigen remains undetermined.

V usage is TRBV5-1 and J usage is TRBJ2-3; maybe TRBD2 (6 bases). Source: blood, taken from a patient whose treatment included radiotherapy and nephrectomy. The TCR sequence derives from a man in his 60s with renal cell carcinoma. The CDR3 DNA reads as TGCGCCAGCAGCTTGGAGATAGCGGCTAGCACAGATACGCAGTATTTT. Its translation: CASSLEIAASTDTQYF.